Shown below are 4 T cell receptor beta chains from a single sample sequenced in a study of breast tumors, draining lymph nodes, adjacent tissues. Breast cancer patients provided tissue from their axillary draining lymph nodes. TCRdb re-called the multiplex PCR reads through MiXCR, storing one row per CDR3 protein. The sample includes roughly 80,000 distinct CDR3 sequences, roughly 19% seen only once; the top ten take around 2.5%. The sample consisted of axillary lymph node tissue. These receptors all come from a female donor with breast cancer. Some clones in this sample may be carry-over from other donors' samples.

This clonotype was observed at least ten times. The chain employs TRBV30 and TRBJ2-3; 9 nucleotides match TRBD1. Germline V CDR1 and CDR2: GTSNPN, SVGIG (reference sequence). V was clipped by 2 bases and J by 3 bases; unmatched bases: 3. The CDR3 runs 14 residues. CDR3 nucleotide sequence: TGTGCCTGGAGTTCGGGGACAGGGACAGATACGCAGTATTTT. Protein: CAWSSGTGTDTQYF.

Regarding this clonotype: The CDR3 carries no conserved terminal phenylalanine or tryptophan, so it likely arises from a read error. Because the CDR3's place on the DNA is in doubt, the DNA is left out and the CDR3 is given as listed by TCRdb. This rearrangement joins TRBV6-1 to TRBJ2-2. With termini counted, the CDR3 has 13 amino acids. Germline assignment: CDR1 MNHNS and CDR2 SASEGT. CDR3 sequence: CASSEGNTGELLL.

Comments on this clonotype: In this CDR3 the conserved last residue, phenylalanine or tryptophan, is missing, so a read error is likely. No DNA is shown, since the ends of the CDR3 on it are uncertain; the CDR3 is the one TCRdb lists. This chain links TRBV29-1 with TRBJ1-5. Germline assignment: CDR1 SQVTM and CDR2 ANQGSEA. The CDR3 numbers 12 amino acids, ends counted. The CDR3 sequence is CSVGGLNQPQRL.

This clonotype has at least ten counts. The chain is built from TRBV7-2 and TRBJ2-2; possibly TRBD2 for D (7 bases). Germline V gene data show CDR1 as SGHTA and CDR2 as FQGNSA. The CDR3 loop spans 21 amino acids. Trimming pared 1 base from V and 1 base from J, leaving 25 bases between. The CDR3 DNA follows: TGTGCCAGCAGCTTAGATGGGCAGATGGTCTCGCGGGGGCGGAACACCGGGGAGCTGTTTTTT. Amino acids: CASSLDGQMVSRGRNTGELFF.